One sample yielded the 10 T cell receptor beta chains listed below, sequenced in a study of OX40 agonist ivuxolimab in advanced cancers. Library generation was performed with the immunoSEQ multiplex PCR assay. What TCRdb holds here is the immuneACCESS table cut down to in-frame rearrangements. Part of the clones is not present; checked against another copy, under half of the missing clones reflect an unresolved V gene, and the others are unexplained. The sample table holds 50,000 to 85,000 clones, of which 85% were seen once. The biggest ten clones account for 4% of the sample. Sequencing used CD4+ or CD8+ T cells sorted from blood, obtained in a trial of the OX40 agonist ivuxolimab. Every receptor here comes from an adult with an advanced solid tumor such as melanoma, head and neck, liver or kidney cancer.

In its sample, this clone is medium-sized. The chain uses TRBV18 and TRBJ1-2; D remains ambiguous. Trimming took 3 bases from V and 5 from J, leaving 10 bases between them. There are 13 residues in the CDR3. The germline gives CDR1 KGHSH, CDR2 LQKENI. CDR3 DNA sequence: TGTGCCAGCTCACCGAAGGACGGTTATGGCTACACCTTC. Its protein is CASSPKDGYGYTF.

This chain's CDR3 is CASSFAQSNEKLFF. The CDR3 DNA is TGTGCCAGCAGCTTCGCACAGAGTAATGAAAAACTGTTTTTT. The chain is built from TRBV7-9 and TRBJ1-4; D is undetermined. CDR3 length: 14 residues. With 3 bases removed from V and 4 bases from J, the gap between germline ends came to 9 bases. Germline V gives CDR1 SEHNR, CDR2 FQNEAQ (reference sequence).

The genes are TRBV4-1 and TRBJ2-5; a possible D gene is TRBD2 (6 bases). Germline V gene data show CDR1 as MGHRA and CDR2 as YSYEKL. V was trimmed by 4 bases and J by 7 bases, leaving 25 bases between them. The CDR3 extends over 17 amino acids. The CDR3 DNA reads TGCGCCAGCAGCCCAGCAGGGACTTCTACCCGATTGGGGACCCAGTACTTC. Translating it yields CASSPAGTSTRLGTQYF.

The rearrangement uses TRBV6-6 and TRBJ1-5; 8 nucleotides agree with TRBD1. The CDR3 is 14 amino acids. Germline V gene data show CDR1 as MNHNY and CDR2 as SVGAGI (reference sequence). The junction had 7 bases not matched to a gene; V was cut back by 5 bases and J by 7 bases. CDR3 DNA: TGTGCCAGCAGTCACGCAGGGGGCGGGCAGCCCCAGCATTTT. This gives the protein CASSHAGGGQPQHF.

This chain joins TRBV30 and TRBJ2-2; no definite D call. The V and J ends lost 3 bases and 5 bases respectively, with 4 bases between them. Germline CDR1 and CDR2: GTSNPN and SVGIG (reference sequence). The CDR3 covers 11 residues. The CDR3 DNA follows: TGTGCCTGGAGGCGAACCGGGGAGCTGTTTTTT. Translation: CAWRRTGELFF.

The count of this clone is one. The chain uses TRBV19 and TRBJ2-7; 7 bases are a match to TRBD1. The trim removed 5 bases at V and 1 base at J, leaving 5 bases unmatched. CDR1 LNHDA and CDR2 SQIVND come from the germline V gene (reference sequence). The CDR3 is 14 residues long. Here the CDR3 reads CASSVGQFSYEQYF. Written as DNA, the CDR3 is TGTGCCAGTAGTGTGGGACAGTTTTCCTACGAGCAGTACTTC.

V is TRBV29-1 and J is TRBJ2-5; TRBD2 is a possible D gene (6 bases). V lost 6 bases to trimming and J lost 2 bases, with 10 bases between them. Germline CDR1 reads SQVTM; CDR2 reads ANQGSEA. The CDR3 extends over 12 amino acids. The chain's CDR3 is CSVGTPQETQYF. The CDR3 nucleotides read TGCAGCGTGGGGACTCCTCAAGAGACCCAGTACTTC.

This clone was seen a handful of times. The chain recombines TRBV7-7 with TRBJ2-5; 10 positions agree with TRBD2. The V and J ends lost 3 bases and 5 bases, in that order; junction bases with no gene match: 6. In germline, CDR1 is SSHAT, CDR2 FNYEAQ (reference sequence). The CDR3 consists of 15 residues. The CDR3 sequence: CASSFGLAGEETQYF. CDR3 sequence (DNA): TGTGCCAGCAGCTTTGGGCTAGCGGGGGAGGAGACCCAGTACTTC. Based on the CDR3 plus reference TRBV7-7 and TRBJ2-5, the full variable domain is GAGVSQSPRYKVTKRGQDVTLRCDPISSHATLYWYQQALGQGPEFLTYFNYEAQPDKSGLPSDRFSAERPEGSISTLTIQRTEQRDSAMYRCASSFGLAGEETQYFGPGTRLLVL.

This clone came up a few times. This chain uses TRBV28 with TRBJ1-4, with 9 bases aligning to TRBD1. CDR3 length equals 14 residues. V lost 6 bases to trimming and J lost 3 bases; unmatched junction nucleotides: 2. The V gene's germline CDR1 is MDHEN and CDR2 SYDVKM. Here the CDR3 reads CASRNRGPNEKLFF. CDR3 nucleotide sequence: TGTGCCAGCAGAAACAGGGGGCCTAATGAAAAACTGTTTTTT. Full variable domain (outside the CDR3, taken from reference TRBV28 and TRBJ1-4): DVKVTQSSRYLVKRTGEKVFLECVQDMDHENMFWYRQDPGLGLRLIYFSYDVKMKEKGDIPEGYSVSREKKERFSLILESASTNQTSMYLCASRNRGPNEKLFFGSGTQLSVL.

The V and J genes are TRBV6-6 and TRBJ2-7, with a tentative D call TRBD1 (6 bases). This CDR3 comprises 13 residues. Germline CDR1 reads MNHNY; CDR2 reads SVGAGI (reference sequence). V gave up 6 bases and J gave up 2 bases, with 11 bases separating them. In DNA, the CDR3 is TGTGCCAGCAGCACACAGGGAACCTACGAGCAGTACTTC. This encodes CASSTQGTYEQYF.